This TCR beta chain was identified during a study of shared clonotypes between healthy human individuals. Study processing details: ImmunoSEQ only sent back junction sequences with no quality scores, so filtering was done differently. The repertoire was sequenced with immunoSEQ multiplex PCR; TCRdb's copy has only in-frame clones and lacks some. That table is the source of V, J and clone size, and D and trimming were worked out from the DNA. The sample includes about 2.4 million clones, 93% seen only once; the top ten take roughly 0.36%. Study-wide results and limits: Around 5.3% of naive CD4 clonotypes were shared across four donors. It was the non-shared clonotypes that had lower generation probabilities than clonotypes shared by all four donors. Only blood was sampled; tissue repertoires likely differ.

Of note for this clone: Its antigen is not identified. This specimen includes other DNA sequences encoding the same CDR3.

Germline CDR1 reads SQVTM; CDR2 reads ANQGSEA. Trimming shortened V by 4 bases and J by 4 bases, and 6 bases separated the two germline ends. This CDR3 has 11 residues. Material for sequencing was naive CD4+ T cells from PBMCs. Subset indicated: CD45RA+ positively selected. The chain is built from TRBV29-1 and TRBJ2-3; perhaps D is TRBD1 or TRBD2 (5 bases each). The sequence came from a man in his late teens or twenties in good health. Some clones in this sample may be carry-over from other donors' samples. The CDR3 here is CSVGGADTQYF. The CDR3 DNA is TGCAGCGTTGGAGGGGCAGATACGCAGTATTTT.